The 20 T cell receptor beta chains below were found in one sample sequenced in a study of T-cell reconstitution after alpha-beta-depleted transplantation in children. The TCRbeta library incorporated unique molecular identifiers. Via MiXCR, TCRdb re-called the PCR reads, giving one row per CDR3 protein. Found here are 120,000 or so distinct CDR3 sequences, approximately 22% of them singletons; the top ten hold over 9.5%. Source: PBMCs, mostly from graft donor cells, taken 180 days after TCRalphabeta/CD19-depleted stem cell transplant. These receptors came from a male patient aged 2 to 9 who had a stem cell transplant for chronic granulomatous disease, so the T cells may come from the graft donor.

This clonotype appeared a few times. This rearrangement joins TRBV28 to TRBJ2-1; 7 bases line up with TRBD1. Germline trimming cut 2 bases from V and 5 bases from J; bases unmatched to any gene: 12. Germline values: CDR1 MDHEN, CDR2 SYDVKM. The CDR3 is 17 amino acids. CDR3 DNA: TGTGCCAGCAGTTTACTCATCTGGCAGGGGGTCAACAATGAGCAGTTCTTC. Protein sequence: CASSLLIWQGVNNEQFF.

This clonotype was picked up many times. The chain carries TRBV12-3 or TRBV12-4 and TRBJ2-3; D not certain. Trimming shortened V by 2 bases and J by 2 bases, and 17 bases separated the two germline ends. CDR3 length: 17 residues. CDR3 loop: CASSLRAASSATDTQYF. CDR3 DNA sequence: TGTGCCAGCAGTTTAAGGGCAGCCTCCTCAGCCACAGATACGCAGTATTTT.

This clonotype showed up many times. This chain connects TRBV7-8 to TRBJ1-6, with 9 bases lining up with TRBD1. Trimming cost V 3 bases and J 6 bases; bases outside gene matches: 6. CDR3 length equals 16 residues. The germline CDR1 and CDR2 sequences are SGHVS and FQNEAQ. The CDR3 sequence: CASSLIRQGVNSPLHF. The DNA for the CDR3 is TGTGCCAGCAGCTTGATAAGACAGGGGGTTAATTCACCCCTCCACTTT.

This clonotype was recorded many times. The chain links TRBV7-9 to TRBJ1-4; maybe TRBD1 (6 bases). This CDR3 comprises 14 residues. V was shortened by 1 base and J by 8 bases, with 11 bases between the two germline ends. The germline CDR1 and CDR2 sequences are SEHNR and FQNEAQ (reference sequence). CDR3 sequence reads: CASSLDRQDEKLFF. CDR3 DNA sequence: TGTGCCAGCAGCTTAGACAGACAGGACGAAAAACTGTTTTTT.

This clonotype was seen repeatedly, ten times or more. This chain uses TRBV20-1 with TRBJ1-1, with D hard to call. Germline V gene lookup returns CDR1 DFQATT and CDR2 SNEGSKA (reference sequence). With 7 bases removed from V and 3 bases from J, the gap between germline ends came to 15 bases. The CDR3 is 13 residues long. CDR3 nucleotides: TGCAGTGGCATGGGGAGGTGGGACACTGAAGCTTTCTTT. This gives the protein CSGMGRWDTEAFF.

V is TRBV5-1 and J is TRBJ2-7; the match to TRBD1 covers 7 bases. Trimming cost V 3 bases and J 7 bases; bases outside gene matches: 10. Germline V gives CDR1 SGHRS, CDR2 YFSETQ. The length of the CDR3 is 14 residues. The CDR3: CASSSVPGQREQYF. The CDR3 bases are TGCGCCAGCAGCTCCGTCCCGGGACAGCGTGAGCAGTACTTC.

The table lists this clonotype with many counts. The CDR3 sequence is CASQENTEAFF. CDR3 bases: TGTGCCAGCCAAGAGAACACTGAAGCTTTCTTT. V usage is TRBV6-5 and J usage is TRBJ1-1, with D uncertain. There are 11 residues in the CDR3. V was shortened by 8 bases and J by 1 base, with 5 bases between the two germline ends. CDR1 and CDR2 (germline): MNHEY, SVGAGI.

This clonotype occurred many times. This chain uses TRBV6-5 with TRBJ2-3; tentative D call: TRBD1 (6 bases). CDR3 length equals 16 residues. Per germline, CDR1 MNHEY and CDR2 SVGAGI. V was pared by 4 bases and J by 6 bases, with 20 bases between. The CDR3 nucleotides are TGTGCCAGCAGTTTGTCCCTAGAAGGGGGTTCGGATACGCAGTATTTT. Protein product: CASSLSLEGGSDTQYF.

This clonotype has ten or more counts. This sequence joins TRBV6-6 and TRBJ1-2; D remains ambiguous. Germline CDR1 reads MNHNY; CDR2 reads SVGAGI (reference sequence). The CDR3 consists of 13 residues. The V end lost 6 bases, the J end lost 0 bases, and 8 bases lay between the germline ends. CDR3 sequence: CASRNPPNYGYTF. The CDR3 nucleotides are TGTGCCAGCAGGAACCCACCTAACTATGGCTACACCTTC.

The table lists this clonotype with many counts. The rearrangement links TRBV5-1 to TRBJ1-1, with 9 bases fitting TRBD1. This CDR3 has 14 amino acids. V was clipped by 3 bases and J by 2 bases; unmatched bases: 2. Per the germline V gene, CDR1 is SGHRS and CDR2 is YFSETQ. The CDR3 sequence is CASSSGQGNTEAFF. In DNA, the CDR3 is TGCGCCAGCAGCTCGGGACAGGGAAACACTGAAGCTTTCTTT.

This clonotype turned up a few times. The rearrangement joins TRBV20-1 to TRBJ2-7; no clear D gene. V was clipped by 5 bases and J by 5 bases, with 7 bases between them. Germline V lookup: CDR1 DFQATT, CDR2 SNEGSKA (reference sequence). The CDR3 has 10 residues. In DNA, the CDR3 is TGCAGTGCTCTGTGGCACGAGCAGTACTTC. Translating it yields CSALWHEQYF.

This clonotype occurred a few times. The CDR3 reads CASSEGGSEQYF. CDR3 DNA: TGTGCCAGCAGTGAAGGGGGATCCGAGCAGTACTTC. This sequence joins TRBV25-1 and TRBJ2-7; D is possibly TRBD1 or TRBD2 (5 bases each). CDR3 length: 12 residues. With 2 bases removed from V and 6 bases from J, the gap between germline ends came to 8 bases. The germline CDR1 and CDR2 sequences are MGHDK and SYGVNS.

This clonotype was observed once. This chain connects TRBV12-3 or TRBV12-4 to TRBJ2-1; TRBD2 agrees at 14 bases. CDR3 size: 20 residues. V lost 0 bases and J lost 0; bases outside the gene matches: 7. CDR3 loop: CASSLAQGLAGVPSYNEQFF. Here the CDR3 DNA reads TGTGCCAGCAGTTTAGCGCAGGGACTAGCGGGGGTCCCCTCCTACAATGAGCAGTTCTTC.

This clonotype appeared many times. For the CDR3, the DNA is TGCAGCGTTTATACAGGGGTCCAATCCCCAAGCGGGAGTTTACCCTACGAGCAGTACTTC. This gives the protein CSVYTGVQSPSGSLPYEQYF. The J gene is TRBJ2-7, the V gene TRBV29-1; maybe TRBD2 (8 bases). This CDR3 is built from 20 residues. CDR1 is SQVTM, CDR2 ANQGSEA, per germline. V was trimmed by 5 bases and J by 2 bases, leaving 34 bases between them.

This clonotype was recorded many times. In nucleotides, the CDR3 is TGTGCCAGCAGCTTAAGACAAATGCATGGCTACACCTTC. Translated: CASSLRQMHGYTF. This chain uses TRBV7-9 with TRBJ1-2; D remains ambiguous. V lost 2 bases and J 6 bases, leaving 10 bases between the germline ends. CDR3 length: 13 amino acids. CDR1 SEHNR and CDR2 FQNEAQ come from the germline V gene (reference sequence).

This clonotype was observed a handful of times. The chain recombines TRBV12-3 or TRBV12-4 with TRBJ2-1; TRBD2 agrees at 11 bases. J lost 12 bases, V lost 5 bases, and 15 bases had no gene match. This CDR3 is built from 16 residues. The CDR3 DNA reads as TGTGCCAGCAGTCGAACTCAAACTAGCGGGGGAACGGTGCAGTTCTTC. Translating gives CASSRTQTSGGTVQFF.

The V gene is TRBV27, the J gene TRBJ2-7; 13 bases agree with TRBD2. CDR1 is MNHEY, CDR2 SMNVEV, per germline (reference sequence). The CDR3 sequence is 18 residues long. The V and J ends lost 6 bases and 3 bases, in that order; junction bases with no gene match: 14. The CDR3 DNA is TGTGCCAGCAGCCGTCATGAAGGACTAGCGGGAGACATCTACGAGCAGTACTTC. Its protein product is CASSRHEGLAGDIYEQYF.

The chain employs TRBV7-6 and TRBJ1-5; perhaps TRBD1 as D (6 bases). V lost 1 base to trimming and J lost 0 bases, with 10 bases between them. The CDR3 is made up of 16 amino acids. Germline loops: CDR1 SGHVS, CDR2 FNYEAQ. The CDR3 sequence: CASSLGQDDSNQPQHF. CDR3 coding DNA: TGTGCCAGCAGCTTAGGACAGGACGATAGCAATCAGCCCCAGCATTTT.

The V and J genes are TRBV27 and TRBJ2-7, with D possibly being TRBD1 or TRBD2 (6 bases each). This CDR3 contains 12 residues. Germline CDR1 reads MNHEY; CDR2 reads SMNVEV (reference sequence). V was shortened by 5 bases and J by 6 bases, with 11 bases between the two germline ends. DNA for the CDR3: TGTGCCAGCAGTCCGGGGGCTGGCGAGCAGTACTTC. Amino acid sequence: CASSPGAGEQYF.

This clonotype was counted many times. The rearrangement uses TRBV11-1 and TRBJ1-1; a weak D match, TRBD1 (6 bases). V lost 8 bases and J 0 bases, leaving 10 bases between the germline ends. The CDR3 is 13 residues long. Germline values: CDR1 SGHAT, CDR2 FQDESV (reference sequence). The CDR3 DNA follows: TGTGCCAGCCGCGGGGGCCTGAACACTGAAGCTTTCTTT. It codes for CASRGGLNTEAFF.